Below are 2 T cell receptor beta chains sequenced from a single sample in a study of T-cell reconstitution after alpha-beta-depleted transplantation in children. During its preparation, the TCRbeta library received unique molecular identifiers. Each CDR3 protein gets one entry after TCRdb re-called the PCR reads with MiXCR. The sample contains hundreds of thousands of distinct CDR3 sequences, about an eighth of which appear only once. Material: PBMCs, mostly from graft donor cells, obtained 360 days after TCRalphabeta/CD19-depleted stem cell transplant. These receptors came from a male patient younger than 18 who had a stem cell transplant for acute myeloid leukemia, so the T cells may come from the graft donor.

There are a few counts of this clonotype. The chain joins TRBV6-2 or TRBV6-3 to TRBJ1-3; D not resolved. The CDR3 extends over 14 amino acids. CDR1 is MNHEY, CDR2 SVGEGT, per germline. Trimming removed 8 bases from V and 1 base from J, with 12 bases in between. DNA for the CDR3: TGTGCCAGCCGCGATGAGATTTCTGGAAACACCATATATTTT. This sequence encodes CASRDEISGNTIYF.

The chain recombines TRBV27 with TRBJ2-7; D might be TRBD1 or TRBD2, each matching 5 bases. The V end lost 8 bases, the J end lost 2 bases, and 10 bases lay between the germline ends. Germline V gene sequence: CDR1 MNHEY, CDR2 SMNVEV (reference sequence). CDR3 length equals 12 residues. CDR3 DNA: TGTGCCAGCGGTTGGGACCCCTACGAGCAGTACTTC. Its protein is CASGWDPYEQYF.